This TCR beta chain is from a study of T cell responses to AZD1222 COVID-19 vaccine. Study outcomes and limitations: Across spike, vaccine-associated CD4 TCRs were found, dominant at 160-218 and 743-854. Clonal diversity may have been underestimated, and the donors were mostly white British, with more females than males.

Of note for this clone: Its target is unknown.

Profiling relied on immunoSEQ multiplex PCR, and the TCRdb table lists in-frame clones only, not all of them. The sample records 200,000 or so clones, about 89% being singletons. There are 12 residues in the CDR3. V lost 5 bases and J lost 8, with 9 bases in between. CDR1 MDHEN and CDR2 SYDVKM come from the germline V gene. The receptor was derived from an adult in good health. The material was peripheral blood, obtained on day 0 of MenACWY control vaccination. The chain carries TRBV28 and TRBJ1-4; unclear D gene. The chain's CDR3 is CASSAIGEKLFF. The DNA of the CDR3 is TGTGCCAGCAGTGCAATCGGGGAAAAACTGTTTTTT.